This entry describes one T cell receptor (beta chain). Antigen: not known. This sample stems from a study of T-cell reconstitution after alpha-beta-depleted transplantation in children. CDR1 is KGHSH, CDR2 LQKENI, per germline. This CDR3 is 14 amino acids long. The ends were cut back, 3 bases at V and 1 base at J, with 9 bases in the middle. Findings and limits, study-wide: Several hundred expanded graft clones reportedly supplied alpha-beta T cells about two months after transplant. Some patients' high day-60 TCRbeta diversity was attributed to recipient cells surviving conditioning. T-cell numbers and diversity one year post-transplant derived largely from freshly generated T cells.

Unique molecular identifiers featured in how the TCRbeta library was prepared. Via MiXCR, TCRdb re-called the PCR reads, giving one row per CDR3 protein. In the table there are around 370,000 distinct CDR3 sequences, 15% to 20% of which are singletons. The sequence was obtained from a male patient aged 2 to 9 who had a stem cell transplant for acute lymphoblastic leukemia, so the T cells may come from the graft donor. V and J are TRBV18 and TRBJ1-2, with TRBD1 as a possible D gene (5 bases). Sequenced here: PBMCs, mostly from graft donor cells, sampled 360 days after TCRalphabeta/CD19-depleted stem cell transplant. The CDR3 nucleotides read TGTGCCAGCTCACCCACAGGCGATAACTATGGCTACACCTTC. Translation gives CASSPTGDNYGYTF.